The entry that follows covers one T cell receptor beta chain sequence. The repertoire was sequenced with immunoSEQ multiplex PCR; TCRdb's copy has only in-frame clones and lacks some. The data contain about 14,000 clones, around nine tenths of them seen just once; the ten biggest clones take up around 15%. These data belong to a study of PD-L1 blockade in urothelial cancer. In the study overall: Every 3 weeks, patients received intravenous atezolizumab 1,200 mg, beginning 2014. At 3 weeks (second dose) and 6 weeks after starting treatment, blood was analyzed. Twenty-five of the 29 patients were men with bladder-origin urothelial cancer.

There are 15 residues in the CDR3. V lost 0 bases and J lost 7, with 13 bases in between. Germline V gene lookup returns CDR1 WNHNN and CDR2 SYGVQD (reference sequence). The TCR comes from a man in his 70s with urothelial cancer. The sequences come from PBMCs, collected around atezolizumab (anti-PD-L1) treatment. The chain employs TRBV10-1 and TRBJ2-1, with D tentatively TRBD2 (5 bases). CDR3: CASSESEGLGNEQFF. CDR3 in DNA: TGCGCCAGCAGTGAGTCTGAGGGTTTAGGGAATGAGCAGTTCTTC.